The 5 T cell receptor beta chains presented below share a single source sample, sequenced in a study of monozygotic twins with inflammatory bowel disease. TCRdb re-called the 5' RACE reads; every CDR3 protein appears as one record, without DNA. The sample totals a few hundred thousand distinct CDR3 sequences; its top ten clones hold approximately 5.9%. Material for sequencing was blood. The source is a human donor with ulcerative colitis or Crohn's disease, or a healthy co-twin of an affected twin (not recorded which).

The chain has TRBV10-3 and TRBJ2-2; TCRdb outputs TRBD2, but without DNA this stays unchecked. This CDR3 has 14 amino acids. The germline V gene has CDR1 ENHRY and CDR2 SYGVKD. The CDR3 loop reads CAIRGISGSGELFF.

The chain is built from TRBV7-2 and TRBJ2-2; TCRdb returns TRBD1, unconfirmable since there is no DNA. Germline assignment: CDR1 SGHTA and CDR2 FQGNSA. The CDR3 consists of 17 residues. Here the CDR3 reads CASSLVSGVAVAGELFF.

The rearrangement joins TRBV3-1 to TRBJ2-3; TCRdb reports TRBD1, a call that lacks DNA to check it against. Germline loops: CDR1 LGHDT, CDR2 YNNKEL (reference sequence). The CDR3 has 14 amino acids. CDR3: CASSSRTGTVTQYF.

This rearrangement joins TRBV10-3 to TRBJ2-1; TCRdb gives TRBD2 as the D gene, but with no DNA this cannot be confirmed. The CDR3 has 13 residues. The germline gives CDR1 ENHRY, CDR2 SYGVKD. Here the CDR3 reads CAINGLAGREQFF.

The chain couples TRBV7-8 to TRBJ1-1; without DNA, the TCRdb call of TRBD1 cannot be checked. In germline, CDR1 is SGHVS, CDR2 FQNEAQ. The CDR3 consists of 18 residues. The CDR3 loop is CASSSERDSPRMNTEAFF.